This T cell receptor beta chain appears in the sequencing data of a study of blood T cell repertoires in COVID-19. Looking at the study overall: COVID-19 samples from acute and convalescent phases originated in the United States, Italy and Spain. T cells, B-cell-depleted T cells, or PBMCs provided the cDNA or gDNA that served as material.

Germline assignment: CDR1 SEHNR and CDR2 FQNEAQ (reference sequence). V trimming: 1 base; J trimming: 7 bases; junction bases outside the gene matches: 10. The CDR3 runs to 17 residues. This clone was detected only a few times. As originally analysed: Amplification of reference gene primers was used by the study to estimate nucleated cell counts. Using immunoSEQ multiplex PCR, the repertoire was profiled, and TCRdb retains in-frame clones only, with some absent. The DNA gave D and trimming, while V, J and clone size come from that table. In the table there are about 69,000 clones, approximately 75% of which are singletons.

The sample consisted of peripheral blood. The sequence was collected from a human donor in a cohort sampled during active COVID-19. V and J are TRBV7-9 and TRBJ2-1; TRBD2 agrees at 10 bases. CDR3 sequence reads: CASSLVLRSGGENEQFF. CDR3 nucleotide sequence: TGTGCCAGCAGCTTAGTTCTCAGGAGCGGGGGGGAGAATGAGCAGTTCTTC.